Listed below are T cell receptor beta chains from one sample, sequenced in a study of cytomegalovirus exposure and HLA in healthy donors. The method was immunoSEQ multiplex PCR; TCRdb's version includes in-frame clones alone and lacks a portion of them. Of 150,000 to 200,000 clones listed, around 79% are singletons. Sequencing was performed on PBMCs. These receptors were taken from a woman aged 50 to 65 in good health and CMV-seropositive. CDR3s include the opening cysteine and the closing phenylalanine or tryptophan. D genes are given only for firm matches. Clone size is stated in some rows and not others, as once, few, many or a class when expanded.

abundance	v_gene	d_gene	j_gene	CDR3aa	CDR3nt
-	TRBV27	TRBD2	TRBJ2-5	CASTRAGDGTQYF	TGTGCCAGCACCCGGGCGGGGGACGGGACCCAGTACTTC
-	TRBV5-6	-	TRBJ2-5	CASSLGTSQYF	TGTGCCAGCAGCTTAGGGACTTCCCAGTACTTC
-	TRBV7-2	-	TRBJ1-1	CASSLNRGTEAFF	TGTGCCAGCAGCTTAAATCGAGGCACTGAAGCTTTCTTT
-	TRBV9	TRBD2	TRBJ2-1	CASSVDSRAGEPDNEQFF	TGTGCCAGCAGCGTAGATTCCCGAGCGGGAGAGCCGGACAATGAGCAGTTCTTC
-	TRBV6-4	TRBD2	TRBJ2-1	CASRRTSGSYNEQFF	TGTGCCAGCAGGCGGACTAGCGGGAGCTACAATGAGCAGTTCTTC
few	TRBV6-6	-	TRBJ1-3	CASSSRPDSGNTIYF	TGTGCCAGCAGCTCTCGCCCGGACAGCGGAAACACCATATATTTT
-	TRBV10-2	-	TRBJ2-5	CARRREVVTQYF	TGCGCCAGGCGGAGGGAGGTCGTTACCCAGTACTTC
-	TRBV14	TRBD1	TRBJ2-3	CASSQDRRQGRSSTDTQYF	TGTGCCAGCAGCCAAGACAGGAGACAGGGGAGATCTAGCACAGATACGCAGTATTTT
few	TRBV4-1	-	TRBJ1-2	CASSQDRDYGYTF	TGCGCCAGCAGCCAAGACAGGGACTATGGCTACACCTTC
-	TRBV19	TRBD1	TRBJ1-5	CASSVQGAGNQPQHF	TGTGCCAGTAGCGTTCAGGGGGCCGGCAATCAGCCCCAGCATTTT
-	TRBV27	-	TRBJ2-5	CASSFKLGIQETQYF	TGTGCCAGCAGTTTCAAACTAGGTATACAAGAGACCCAGTACTTC
-	TRBV4-1	-	TRBJ1-2	CASSQFEGINYGYTF	TGCGCCAGCAGCCAATTTGAGGGAATTAACTATGGCTACACCTTC
-	TRBV19	-	TRBJ1-3	CASQGIAGNTIYF	TGTGCCAGTCAGGGGATCGCTGGAAACACCATATATTTT
-	TRBV30	TRBD2	TRBJ2-1	CAWRGSGGEVEQFF	TGTGCCTGGCGGGGAAGCGGGGGGGAGGTTGAGCAGTTCTTC
-	TRBV19	TRBD1	TRBJ1-4	CASSISQSPGTVTEKLFF	TGTGCCAGTAGTATATCCCAGAGCCCCGGGACAGTAACGGAAAAACTGTTTTTT
-	TRBV19	-	TRBJ1-5	CASSSGGNQPQHF	TGTGCCAGTAGTTCGGGGGGCAATCAGCCCCAGCATTTT
-	TRBV7-9	-	TRBJ1-2	CASSAGRDGSVGGYTF	TGTGCCAGCAGCGCGGGGAGGGACGGCTCCGTGGGTGGCTACACCTTC
-	TRBV13	TRBD1	TRBJ2-7	CASSLPPRDRQYF	TGTGCCAGCAGCTTACCCCCACGGGACAGGCAGTACTTC
-	TRBV29-1	-	TRBJ2-7	CSVDLGGEQYF	TGCAGCGTTGATTTGGGGGGCGAGCAGTACTTC
-	TRBV2	-	TRBJ1-5	CASSSQTPSNQPQHF	TGTGCCAGCAGTTCTCAGACACCTAGCAATCAGCCCCAGCATTTT
-	TRBV2	-	TRBJ1-2	CASSESDYGYTF	TGTGCCAGCAGTGAATCGGACTATGGCTACACCTTC
-	TRBV5-1	-	TRBJ2-1	CASSLEGLSYNEQFF	TGCGCCAGCAGCTTAGAGGGTCTATCCTACAATGAGCAGTTCTTC
-	TRBV6-5	TRBD1	TRBJ2-7	CASRRDRQYEQYF	TGTGCCAGCAGGAGGGACAGGCAGTACGAGCAGTACTTC
once	TRBV2	TRBD1	TRBJ1-4	CASSEADRVVGFTNEKLFF	TGTGCCAGCAGTGAAGCGGACAGGGTCGTCGGATTCACTAATGAAAAACTGTTTTTT
-	TRBV7-3	-	TRBJ2-3	CASSLSGSAGETDTQYF	TGTGCCAGCAGCTTAAGCGGCTCGGCGGGTGAAACAGATACGCAGTATTTT
-	TRBV21-1	-	TRBJ2-5	CASSKGSGWAETQYF	TGTGCCAGCAGCAAAGGCTCAGGGTGGGCAGAGACCCAGTACTTC
-	TRBV4-3	TRBD2	TRBJ2-1	CASSQGGRRLAGVYNEQFF	TGCGCCAGCAGCCAAGGGGGTCGTAGGTTAGCGGGGGTCTACAATGAGCAGTTCTTC
-	TRBV5-1	TRBD1	TRBJ2-2	CASSFGTANTGELFF	TGCGCCAGCAGCTTCGGGACAGCGAACACCGGGGAGCTGTTTTTT
-	TRBV2	-	TRBJ1-2	CASSPGTGRGGYTF	TGTGCCAGCAGTCCGGGGACGGGGCGGGGTGGCTACACCTTC
-	TRBV6-6	-	TRBJ1-1	CASKVGLVTFF	TGTGCCAGCAAAGTGGGACTTGTAACTTTCTTT
-	TRBV27	-	TRBJ1-6	CASSADLYNSPLHF	TGTGCCAGCAGTGCGGATCTCTATAATTCACCCCTCCACTTT
few	TRBV19	TRBD1	TRBJ1-2	CASSNDRGSGYGYTF	TGTGCCAGTAGTAACGACAGGGGGTCTGGCTATGGCTACACCTTC
-	TRBV7-9	TRBD1	TRBJ1-2	CASSSRDRDGYTF	TGTGCCAGCAGCTCGAGAGACAGGGACGGCTACACCTTC
-	TRBV2	-	TRBJ2-7	CASSGGPYEQYF	TGTGCCAGCAGCGGGGGTCCATACGAGCAGTACTTC
-	TRBV7-9	-	TRBJ1-2	CASSLSSLLYGYTF	TGTGCCAGCAGCTTATCGTCCCTCCTCTATGGCTACACCTTC
-	TRBV7-9	-	TRBJ1-2	CASSRTVSGGYTF	TGTGCCAGCAGCAGAACTGTCTCAGGTGGCTACACCTTC
once	TRBV6-5	TRBD1	TRBJ2-1	CASSYSGQGAYNEQFF	TGTGCCAGCAGTTACTCGGGACAGGGGGCCTACAATGAGCAGTTCTTC
-	TRBV29-1	-	TRBJ2-5	CSVEDGWGGAETQYF	TGCAGCGTTGAAGACGGGTGGGGTGGGGCAGAGACCCAGTACTTC
once	TRBV11-1	TRBD2	TRBJ2-5	CASSLAGTSGATQYF	TGTGCCAGCAGCTTAGCTGGGACTAGCGGTGCGACCCAGTACTTC
-	TRBV5-1	-	TRBJ2-2	CASSLSVNTGELFF	TGCGCCAGCAGCTTATCGGTGAACACCGGGGAGCTGTTTTTT
once	TRBV5-6	-	TRBJ1-1	CASSLGVGQNTEAFF	TGTGCCAGCAGCTTGGGAGTCGGACAGAACACTGAAGCTTTCTTT
-	TRBV27	TRBD1	TRBJ1-3	CASRFTGGGNTIYF	TGTGCCAGCAGATTTACAGGGGGTGGAAACACCATATATTTT
-	TRBV19	-	TRBJ1-1	CASKIKRTENTEAFF	TGTGCCAGTAAGATCAAGAGGACAGAGAACACTGAAGCTTTCTTT
-	TRBV13	TRBD1	TRBJ1-5	CASSLGQGADQPQHF	TGTGCCAGCAGCCTGGGACAGGGGGCCGATCAGCCCCAGCATTTT
-	TRBV19	-	TRBJ2-7	CASSRASSGEQYF	TGTGCCAGTAGTCGAGCTAGTTCCGGCGAGCAGTACTTC
-	TRBV19	-	TRBJ2-7	CATSQGLGWYF	TGTGCCACCTCTCAGGGCCTGGGGTGGTACTTC
-	TRBV28	-	TRBJ1-5	CASRTTGLYQPQHF	TGTGCCAGCAGAACGACAGGCCTTTATCAGCCCCAGCATTTT
-	TRBV14	-	TRBJ1-1	CASSPIQGTVSEAFF	TGTGCCAGCAGCCCAATCCAGGGGACGGTCTCTGAAGCTTTCTTT
few	TRBV5-1	-	TRBJ2-1	CASSLLGENEQFF	TGCGCCAGCAGCTTGCTGGGCGAGAATGAGCAGTTCTTC
once	TRBV5-1	-	TRBJ2-3	CASSLDRASPNF	TGCGCCAGCAGCTTGGATCGGGCTAGCCCAAATTTT
-	TRBV7-6	-	TRBJ2-5	CASSLAWQGNWIETQYF	TGTGCCAGCAGCTTAGCGTGGCAGGGTAATTGGATTGAGACCCAGTACTTC
few	TRBV28	-	TRBJ1-2	CASSLVHSFANYGYTF	TGTGCCAGCAGTTTAGTACACAGCTTTGCTAACTATGGCTACACCTTC